This T cell receptor (beta chain) was recovered during a study of spatial heterogeneity in lung cancer. Study context: Consistent detection of more beta-chain than alpha-chain sequences was observed.

Per germline, CDR1 MNHEY and CDR2 SMNVEV (reference sequence). This CDR3 is 13 amino acids long. V lost 3 bases to trimming and J lost 1 base, with 7 bases between them. Every TCR cDNA molecule bore a unique molecular identifier. TCRdb reprocessed the 5' RACE reads via MiXCR and lists one record per CDR3 protein. The sample yields about 12,000 distinct CDR3 sequences, 5.5% to 8% seen once. This clonotype was counted ten times or more. A library made for alpha chains picked up this beta chain off target, so its size means little. Stated time point: sample taken at primary tumor resection. The authors sequenced whole RNA from tumor, nontumor lung or frozen PBMC without sorting. The donor population consisted of approximately 70 patients with untreated, early-stage non-small cell lung cancer.

The sequence was collected from a male donor with early-stage non-small cell lung cancer. Here the sequenced sample was normal lung tissue next to the tumor, taken at surgery. The V and J genes are TRBV27 and TRBJ2-7, with D perhaps TRBD2 (5 bases). The chain's CDR3 is CASSFRGSYEQYF. The CDR3 DNA follows: TGTGCCAGCAGTTTCCGGGGTTCCTACGAGCAGTACTTC.